This T cell receptor beta chain comes out of a study of T cells in Graves' hyperthyroidism and ophthalmopathy. Study-wide results and limits: A model of 13 V-J pairs discriminated ophthalmopathy from stable hyperthyroidism.

This clonotype was detected only a few times. The target antigen is unknown. RNA transcripts yielded amplified TCR beta CDR3 regions. The HTBI primer set served for first-round RT-PCR of the TCR CDR3. Via MiXCR, TCRdb re-called the multiplex PCR reads, giving one row per CDR3 protein. Of 500,000 to 550,000 distinct CDR3 sequences in the sample, approximately 20% are singletons; the top ten hold 45% to 50%. Unmatched junction bases numbered 5, after V lost 0 bases and J lost 2 bases. The CDR3 is made up of 16 amino acids. The V gene's germline CDR1 is LNHNV and CDR2 YYDKDF (reference sequence). The chain couples TRBV15 to TRBJ1-2; 8 bases map to TRBD1. The sequenced sample was blood. The sequence was collected from a man aged 35-49 years with Graves' ophthalmopathy. The CDR3 bases are TGTGCCACCAGCAGAGATCGGGGACAGGCCAACTATGGCTACACCTTC. Amino acids: CATSRDRGQANYGYTF.